A single sample gave rise to the 5 T cell receptor beta chains below, sequenced in a study of OX40 agonist ivuxolimab in advanced cancers. The library was made by the immunoSEQ multiplex PCR assay. What TCRdb holds here is the immuneACCESS table cut down to in-frame rearrangements. Part of the clones is not present; checked against another copy, under half of the missing clones reflect an unresolved V gene, and the others are unexplained. This sample holds 65,000 to 75,000 clones; roughly 85% were observed only once. The ten most abundant clones make up roughly 2% of the sample. The sequences come from CD4+ or CD8+ T cells sorted from blood, collected in a trial of the OX40 agonist ivuxolimab. The receptors come from an adult with an advanced solid tumor such as melanoma, head and neck, liver or kidney cancer.

Only a few counts were recorded for this clone. This CDR3 is also generated by other DNA sequences in the sample. V usage is TRBV19 and J usage is TRBJ1-2; unclear D gene. Per germline, CDR1 LNHDA and CDR2 SQIVND (reference sequence). Trimming left V 1 base short and J 4 bases short, with 7 bases between. This CDR3 has 13 amino acids. CDR3 in amino acids: CASSIAAAYGYTF. CDR3 DNA sequence: TGTGCCAGTAGTATAGCTGCGGCCTATGGCTACACCTTC.

The chain has TRBV5-5 and TRBJ2-2; either TRBD1 or TRBD2 may fit D (5 bases each). The V gene lost 1 base and the J gene lost 6 bases, with 10 bases spanning the gap. Germline CDR1 reads SGHKS; CDR2 reads YYEKEE (reference sequence). The CDR3 is made up of 14 amino acids. The CDR3 coding sequence is TGTGCCAGCAGCTTGTCCCAGGGAGCCGGGGAGCTGTTTTTT. This gives the protein CASSLSQGAGELFF.

This CDR3 reads CASSPGLAGDNEQFF. CDR3 nucleotide sequence: TGTGCCAGCTCACCCGGACTAGCGGGAGACAATGAGCAGTTCTTC. The V and J genes are TRBV18 and TRBJ2-1, with TRBD2 identical over 13 bases. Germline-derived CDR1 and CDR2 are KGHSH and LQKENI. The ends lost 3 bases at V and 5 bases at J; junction bases unmatched: 1. This CDR3 contains 15 residues.

V and J are TRBV28 and TRBJ1-4; 10 bases are a match to TRBD1. The CDR3 spans 17 residues. Trimming at V came to 2 bases and at J to 7 bases, leaving 10 bases not matched to a gene. Germline V gives CDR1 MDHEN, CDR2 SYDVKM. For the CDR3, the DNA is TGTGCCAGCAGTTTAACCGGGACAGGGGACTTAGGTGAAAAACTGTTTTTT. Translated: CASSLTGTGDLGEKLFF.

The gene calls are TRBV6-6 and TRBJ1-2; unclear D gene. CDR1 is MNHNY and CDR2 is SVGAGI in the germline V gene (reference sequence). Trimming took off 5 bases at V and 7 bases at J, with 11 bases between the two ends. This CDR3 region has 12 residues. The CDR3 loop reads CASSRNPGGYTF. In DNA form, the CDR3 reads TGTGCCAGCAGTCGAAACCCGGGTGGCTACACCTTC.